Sequencing of this T cell receptor (beta chain) was carried out in a study of sequential checkpoint blockade in melanoma. Germline lookup yields CDR1 SGHRS and CDR2 YFSETQ. The CDR3 spans 15 residues. After removal of 3 bases from V and 8 bases from J, the junction contained 9 bases not matched to a gene. Treatment reported: randomized to nivolumab then ipilimumab (arm A) or the reverse (arm B). To note about this clone: Antigen unknown.

Generated by immunoSEQ multiplex PCR, the TCRdb table keeps only in-frame clones and is missing some. The sample records roughly 6,200 clones, 21% being singletons. Regarding the study as a whole: In arm A, pretreatment tumor clonality was associated with response.

Specimen: tumor tissue (inferred from file names), collected from a patient given nivolumab and ipilimumab in sequence. This TCR came from a human donor with melanoma. The chain carries TRBV5-1 and TRBJ1-4; 8 bases fit TRBD1. As DNA, the CDR3 is TGCGCCAGCAGCTCGACAGGGGTGATTGGAGAAAAACTGTTTTTT. Residues: CASSSTGVIGEKLFF.